In this sample, the clone carrying this TCR beta chain turned up once. Its antigen is undetermined. This specimen comes from a study of metastatic and nonmetastatic thyroid tumors. Study as a whole: Across blood and tumor or nodule tissue, repertoires from malignant and benign thyroid patients were compared with one another.

Each patient came to thyroid surgery without any prior treatment (of any kind). Germline V CDR1 and CDR2: SGHTA, FQGTGA. There are 17 residues in the CDR3. V lost 0 bases and J lost 4, with 16 bases in between. Broader study findings: Reports indicated that malignant thyroid tumors showed significantly higher TCR beta diversity than benign nodules did, in blood and tumor.

Per the original methods: Clinicopathological groups supplied CDR3 differences that were used to build a distant-metastasis classifier for papillary thyroid cancer. MiXCR was used by TCRdb to re-call the PCR reads. The V and J calls reflect TCRdb's pipeline rather than the authors' work. Of about 21,000 clones listed, approximately 20% are singletons. Sequencing was carried out using blood. The chain recombines TRBV7-3 with TRBJ2-1; D unclear. The sequence was obtained from a male donor with papillary thyroid cancer or a benign thyroid nodule (not recorded which). Some clones in this sample may be carry-over from other donors' samples. The CDR3 nucleotides are TGTGCCAGCAGCTTAACGAGGCGGCGAGAAAGGTACAATGAGCAGTTCTTC. This gives the protein CASSLTRRRERYNEQFF.